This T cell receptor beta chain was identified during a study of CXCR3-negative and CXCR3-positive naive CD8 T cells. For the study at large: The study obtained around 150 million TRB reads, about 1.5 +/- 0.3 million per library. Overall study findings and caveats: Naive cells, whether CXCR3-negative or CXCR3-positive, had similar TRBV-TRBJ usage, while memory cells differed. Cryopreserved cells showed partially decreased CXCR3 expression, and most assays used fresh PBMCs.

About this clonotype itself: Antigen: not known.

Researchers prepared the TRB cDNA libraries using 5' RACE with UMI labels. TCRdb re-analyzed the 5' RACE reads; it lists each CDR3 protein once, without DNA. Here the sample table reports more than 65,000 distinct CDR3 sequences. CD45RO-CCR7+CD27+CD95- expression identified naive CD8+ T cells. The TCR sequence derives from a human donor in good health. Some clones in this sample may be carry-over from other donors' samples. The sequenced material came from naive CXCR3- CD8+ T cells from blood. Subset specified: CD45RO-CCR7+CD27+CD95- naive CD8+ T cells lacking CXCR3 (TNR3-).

CDR3: CSAKDPAEATQYF. The chain combines TRBV20-1 with TRBJ2-5; TCRdb proposes TRBD1, but this gene call is untestable without DNA. The germline CDR1 and CDR2 sequences are DFQATT and SNEGSKA (reference sequence). The CDR3 length is 13 residues.